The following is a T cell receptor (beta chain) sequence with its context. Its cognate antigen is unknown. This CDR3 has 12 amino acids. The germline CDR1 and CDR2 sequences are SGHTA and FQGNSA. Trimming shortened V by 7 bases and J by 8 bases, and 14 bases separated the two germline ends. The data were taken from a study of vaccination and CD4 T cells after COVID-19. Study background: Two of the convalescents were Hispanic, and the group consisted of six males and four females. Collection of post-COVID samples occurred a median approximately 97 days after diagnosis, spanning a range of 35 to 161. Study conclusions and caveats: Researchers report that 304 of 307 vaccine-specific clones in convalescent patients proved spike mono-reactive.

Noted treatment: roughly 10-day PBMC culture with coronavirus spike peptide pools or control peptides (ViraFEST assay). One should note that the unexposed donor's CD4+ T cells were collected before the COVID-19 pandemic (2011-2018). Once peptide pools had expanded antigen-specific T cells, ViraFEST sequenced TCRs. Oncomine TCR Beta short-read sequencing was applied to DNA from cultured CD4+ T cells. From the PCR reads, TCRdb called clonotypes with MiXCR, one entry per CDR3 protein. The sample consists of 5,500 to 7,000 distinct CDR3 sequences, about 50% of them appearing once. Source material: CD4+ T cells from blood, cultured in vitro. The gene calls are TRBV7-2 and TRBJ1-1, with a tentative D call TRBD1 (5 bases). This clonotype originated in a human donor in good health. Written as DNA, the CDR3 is TGTGCCAGCAACAATCGTGGGGGGGAAGCTTTCTTT. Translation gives CASNNRGGEAFF.